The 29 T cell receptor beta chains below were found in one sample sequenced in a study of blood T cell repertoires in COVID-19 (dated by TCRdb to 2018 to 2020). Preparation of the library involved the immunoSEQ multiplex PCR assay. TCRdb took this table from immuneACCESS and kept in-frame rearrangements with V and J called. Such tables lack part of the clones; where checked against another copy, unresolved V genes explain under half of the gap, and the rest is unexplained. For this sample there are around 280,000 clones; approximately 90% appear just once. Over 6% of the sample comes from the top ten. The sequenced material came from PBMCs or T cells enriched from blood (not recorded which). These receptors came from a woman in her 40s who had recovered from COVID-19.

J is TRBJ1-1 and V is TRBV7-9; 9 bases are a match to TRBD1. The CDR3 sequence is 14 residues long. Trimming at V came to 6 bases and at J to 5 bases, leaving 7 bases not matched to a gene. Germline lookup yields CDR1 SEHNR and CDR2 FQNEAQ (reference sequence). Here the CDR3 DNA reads TGTGCCAGCAGTCGACAGGGGGGTCCAACTGAAGCTTTCTTT. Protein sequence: CASSRQGGPTEAFF.

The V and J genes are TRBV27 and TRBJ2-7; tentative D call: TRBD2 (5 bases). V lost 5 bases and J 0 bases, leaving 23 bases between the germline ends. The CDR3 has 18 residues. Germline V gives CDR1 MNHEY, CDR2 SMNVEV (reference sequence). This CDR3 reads CASSAFPPLAISSYEQYF. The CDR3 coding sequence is TGTGCCAGCAGTGCCTTCCCGCCCTTAGCGATAAGCTCCTACGAGCAGTACTTC.

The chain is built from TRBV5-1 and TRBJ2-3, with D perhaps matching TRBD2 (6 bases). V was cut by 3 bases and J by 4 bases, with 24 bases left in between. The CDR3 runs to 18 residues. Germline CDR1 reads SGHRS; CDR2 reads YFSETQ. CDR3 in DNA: TGCGCCAGCAGCTCACCTTCATACGGGACCCCGGGGGCAGATACGCAGTATTTT. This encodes CASSSPSYGTPGADTQYF.

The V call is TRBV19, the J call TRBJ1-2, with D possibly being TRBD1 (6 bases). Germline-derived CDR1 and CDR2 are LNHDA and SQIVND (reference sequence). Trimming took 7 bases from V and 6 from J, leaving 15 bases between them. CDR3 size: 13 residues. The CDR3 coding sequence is TGTGCCAGTACCCTCCGCCAGGGGCATGGCTACACCTTC. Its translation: CASTLRQGHGYTF.

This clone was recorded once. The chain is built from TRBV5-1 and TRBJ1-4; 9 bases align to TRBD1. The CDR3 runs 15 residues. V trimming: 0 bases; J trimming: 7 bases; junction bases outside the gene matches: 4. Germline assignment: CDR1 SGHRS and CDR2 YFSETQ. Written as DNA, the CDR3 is TGCGCCAGCAGCTTGGAACAGGGGGCCGGTGAAAAACTGTTTTTT. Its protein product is CASSLEQGAGEKLFF.

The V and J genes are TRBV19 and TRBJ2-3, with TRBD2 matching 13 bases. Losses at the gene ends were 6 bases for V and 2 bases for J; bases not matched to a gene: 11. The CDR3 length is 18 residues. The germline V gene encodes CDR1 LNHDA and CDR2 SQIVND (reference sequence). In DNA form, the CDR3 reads TGTGCCAGTAGCCAGACTAGCGGGGGGAGACGGGCCACAGATACGCAGTATTTT. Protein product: CASSQTSGGRRATDTQYF.

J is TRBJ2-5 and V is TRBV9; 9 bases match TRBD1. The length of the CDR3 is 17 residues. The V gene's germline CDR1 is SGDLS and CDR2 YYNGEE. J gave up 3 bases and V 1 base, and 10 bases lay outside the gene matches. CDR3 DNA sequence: TGTGCCAGCAGCGTAACTATCGACAGGGACAGGGAAGAGACCCAGTACTTC. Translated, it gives CASSVTIDRDREETQYF.

The chain's CDR3 is CASLPRGDLAKNIQYF. DNA of the CDR3: TGTGCCAGCCTACCCAGGGGCGATCTAGCCAAAAACATTCAGTACTTC. J is TRBJ2-4 and V is TRBV28; a possible D gene is TRBD1 (6 bases). The V gene lost 8 bases and the J gene lost 0 bases, with 17 bases spanning the gap. From germline, CDR1 is MDHEN and CDR2 SYDVKM. The CDR3 totals 16 residues.

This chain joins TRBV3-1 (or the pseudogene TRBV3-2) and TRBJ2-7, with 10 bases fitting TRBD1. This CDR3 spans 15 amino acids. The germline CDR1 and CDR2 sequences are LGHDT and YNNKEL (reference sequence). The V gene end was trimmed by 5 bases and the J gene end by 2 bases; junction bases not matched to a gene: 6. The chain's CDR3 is CASSTRQGAPYEQYF. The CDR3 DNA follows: TGTGCCAGCAGCACCCGACAGGGGGCGCCCTACGAGCAGTACTTC.

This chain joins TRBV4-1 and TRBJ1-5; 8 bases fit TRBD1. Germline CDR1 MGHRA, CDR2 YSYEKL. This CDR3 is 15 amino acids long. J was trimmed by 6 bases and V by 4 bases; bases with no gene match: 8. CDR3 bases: TGCGCCAGCAGCCCCGGACAGGGTCCAAGTCAGCCCCAGCATTTT. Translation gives CASSPGQGPSQPQHF.

This chain's CDR3 is CASSFGGAVIYGYTF. DNA for the CDR3: TGTGCCAGCAGCTTTGGAGGGGCGGTAATCTATGGCTACACCTTC. The chain recombines TRBV7-2 with TRBJ1-2; D may be TRBD1 (5 bases). The CDR3 has 15 residues. Trimming shortened V by 3 bases and J by 4 bases, and 15 bases separated the two germline ends. Germline values: CDR1 SGHTA, CDR2 FQGNSA.

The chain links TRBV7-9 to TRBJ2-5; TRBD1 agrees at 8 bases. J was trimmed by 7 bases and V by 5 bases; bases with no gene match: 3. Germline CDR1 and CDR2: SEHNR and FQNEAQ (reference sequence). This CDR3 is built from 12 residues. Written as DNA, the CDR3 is TGTGCCAGCAGCCTGGACAGGGCGACCCAGTACTTC. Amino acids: CASSLDRATQYF.

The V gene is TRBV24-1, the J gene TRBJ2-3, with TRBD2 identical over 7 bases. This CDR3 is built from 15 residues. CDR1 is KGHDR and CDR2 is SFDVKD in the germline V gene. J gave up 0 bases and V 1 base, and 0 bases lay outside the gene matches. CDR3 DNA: TGTGCCACCAGTGATTTTAGCGGGAGCACAGATACGCAGTATTTT. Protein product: CATSDFSGSTDTQYF.

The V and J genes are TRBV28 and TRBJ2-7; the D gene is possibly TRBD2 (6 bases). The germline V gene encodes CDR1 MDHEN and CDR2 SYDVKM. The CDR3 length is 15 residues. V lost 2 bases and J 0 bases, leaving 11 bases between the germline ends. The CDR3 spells CASSLPGAASYEQYF. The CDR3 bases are TGTGCCAGCAGTTTACCGGGAGCCGCCTCCTACGAGCAGTACTTC.

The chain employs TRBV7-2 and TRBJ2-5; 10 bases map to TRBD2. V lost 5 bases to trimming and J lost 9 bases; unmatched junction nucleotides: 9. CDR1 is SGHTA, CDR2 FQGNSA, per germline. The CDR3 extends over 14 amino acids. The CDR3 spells CASSPASGSASQYF. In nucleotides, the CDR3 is TGTGCCAGCAGCCCTGCTAGCGGGAGTGCGTCCCAGTACTTC.

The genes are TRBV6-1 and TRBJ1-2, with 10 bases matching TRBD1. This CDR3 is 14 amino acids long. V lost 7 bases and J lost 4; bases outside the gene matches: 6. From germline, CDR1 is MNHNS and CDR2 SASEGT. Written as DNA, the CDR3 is TGTGCCAGCAAAGACAGGGGGCGAGGCTATGGCTACACCTTC. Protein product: CASKDRGRGYGYTF.

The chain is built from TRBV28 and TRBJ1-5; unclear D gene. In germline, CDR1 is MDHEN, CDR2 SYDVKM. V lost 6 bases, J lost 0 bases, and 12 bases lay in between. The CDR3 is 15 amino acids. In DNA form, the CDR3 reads TGTGCCAGCAGCCCTGGGCAGATTAGCAATCAGCCCCAGCATTTT. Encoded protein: CASSPGQISNQPQHF.

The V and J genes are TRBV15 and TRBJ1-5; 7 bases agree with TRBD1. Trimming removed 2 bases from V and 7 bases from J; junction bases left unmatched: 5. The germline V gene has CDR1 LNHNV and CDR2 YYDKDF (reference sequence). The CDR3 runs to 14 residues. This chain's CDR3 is CATSRNRGGQPQHF. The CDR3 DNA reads TGTGCCACCAGCAGAAACAGGGGAGGCCAGCCCCAGCATTTT.

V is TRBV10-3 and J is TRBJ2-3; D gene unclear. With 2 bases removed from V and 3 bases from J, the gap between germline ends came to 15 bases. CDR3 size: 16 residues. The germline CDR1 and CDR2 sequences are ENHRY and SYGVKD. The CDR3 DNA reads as TGTGCCATCAGTGAGAACCCGAGTGGTCTTACAGATACGCAGTATTTT. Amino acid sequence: CAISENPSGLTDTQYF.

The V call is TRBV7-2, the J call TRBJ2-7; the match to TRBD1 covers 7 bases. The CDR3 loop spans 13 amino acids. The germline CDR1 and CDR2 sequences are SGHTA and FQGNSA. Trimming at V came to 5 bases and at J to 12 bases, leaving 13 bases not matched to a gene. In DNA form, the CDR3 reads TGTGCCAGCAGCGCCCAACTGGGGGACAGCTGGTACTTC. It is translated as CASSAQLGDSWYF.

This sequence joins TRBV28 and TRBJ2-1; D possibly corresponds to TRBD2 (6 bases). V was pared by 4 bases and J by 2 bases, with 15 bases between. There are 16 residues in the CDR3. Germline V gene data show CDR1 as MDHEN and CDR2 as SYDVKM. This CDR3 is CASSYPLAPPYNEQFF. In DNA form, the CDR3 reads TGTGCCAGCAGTTACCCACTAGCCCCCCCCTACAATGAGCAGTTCTTC.

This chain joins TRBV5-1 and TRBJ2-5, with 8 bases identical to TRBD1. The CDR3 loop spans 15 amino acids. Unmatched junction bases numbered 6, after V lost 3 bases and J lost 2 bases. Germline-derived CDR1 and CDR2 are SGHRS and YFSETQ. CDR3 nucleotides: TGCGCCAGCAGCTCACAGGGGGTCCTTCAAGAGACCCAGTACTTC. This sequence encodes CASSSQGVLQETQYF.

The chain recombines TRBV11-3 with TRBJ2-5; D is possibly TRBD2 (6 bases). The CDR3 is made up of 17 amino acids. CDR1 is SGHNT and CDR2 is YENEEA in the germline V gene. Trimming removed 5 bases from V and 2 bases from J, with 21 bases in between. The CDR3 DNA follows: TGTGCCAGCAGCCCGCAATGGGGTAGCGGCGATCAAGAGACCCAGTACTTC. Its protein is CASSPQWGSGDQETQYF.

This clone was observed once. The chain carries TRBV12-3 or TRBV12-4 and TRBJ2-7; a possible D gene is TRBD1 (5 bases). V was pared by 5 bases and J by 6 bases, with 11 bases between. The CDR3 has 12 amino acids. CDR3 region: CASSPGLVEQYF. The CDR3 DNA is TGTGCCAGCAGTCCAGGGCTGGTCGAGCAGTACTTC.

This CDR3 reads CASSRGPGERIQYF. CDR3 nucleotides: TGTGCCAGTAGTAGAGGGCCCGGAGAAAGGATTCAGTACTTC. The chain links TRBV19 to TRBJ2-4, with a weak D call TRBD2 (5 bases). CDR1 and CDR2 (germline): LNHDA, SQIVND (reference sequence). With 4 bases removed from V and 10 bases from J, the gap between germline ends came to 17 bases. This CDR3 comprises 14 residues.

The CDR3 loop is CASSAGTRSYNEQFF. The DNA of the CDR3 is TGTGCCAGCAGCGCCGGGACACGCTCCTACAATGAGCAGTTCTTC. The chain uses TRBV6-5 and TRBJ2-1; possible D gene TRBD1, 6 bases. The V end was cut by 6 bases, the J end by 0 bases, with 12 bases between. The CDR3 contains 15 residues. CDR1 and CDR2 from the germline V gene are MNHEY and SVGAGI.

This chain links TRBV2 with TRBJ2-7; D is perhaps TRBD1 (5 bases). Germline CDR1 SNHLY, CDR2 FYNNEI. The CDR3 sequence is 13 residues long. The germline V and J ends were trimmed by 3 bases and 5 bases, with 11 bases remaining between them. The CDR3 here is CASSEYRKDEQYF. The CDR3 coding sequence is TGTGCCAGCAGTGAGTACAGGAAGGACGAGCAGTACTTC.

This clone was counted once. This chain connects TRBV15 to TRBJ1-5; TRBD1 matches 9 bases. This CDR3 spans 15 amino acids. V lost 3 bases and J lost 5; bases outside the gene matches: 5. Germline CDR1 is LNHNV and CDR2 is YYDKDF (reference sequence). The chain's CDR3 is CATSRWDREDQPQHF. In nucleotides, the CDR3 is TGTGCCACCAGCAGGTGGGACAGGGAAGATCAGCCCCAGCATTTT.

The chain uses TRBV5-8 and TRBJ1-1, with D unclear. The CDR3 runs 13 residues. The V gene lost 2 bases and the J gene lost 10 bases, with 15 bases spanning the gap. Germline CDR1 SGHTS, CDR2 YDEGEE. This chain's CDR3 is CASSFLTGTGAFF. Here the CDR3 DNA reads TGTGCCAGCAGCTTCTTGACGGGTACGGGAGCTTTCTTT.